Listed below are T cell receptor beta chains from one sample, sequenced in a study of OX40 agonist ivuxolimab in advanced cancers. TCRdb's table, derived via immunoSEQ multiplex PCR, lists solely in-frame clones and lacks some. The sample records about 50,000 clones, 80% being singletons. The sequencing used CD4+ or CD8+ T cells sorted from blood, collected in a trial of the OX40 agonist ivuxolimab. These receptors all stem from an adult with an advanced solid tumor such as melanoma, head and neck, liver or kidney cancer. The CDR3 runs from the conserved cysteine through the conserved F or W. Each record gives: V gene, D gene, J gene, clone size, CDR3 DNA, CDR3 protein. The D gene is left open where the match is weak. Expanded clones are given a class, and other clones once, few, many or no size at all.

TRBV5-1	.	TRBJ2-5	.	TGCGCCAGCAGCACCGATCTGGAGACCCAGTACTTC	CASSTDLETQYF
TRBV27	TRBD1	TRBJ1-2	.	TGTGCCAGCAGTGCCGGACAGGGGCGCCTCTATGGCTACACCTTC	CASSAGQGRLYGYTF
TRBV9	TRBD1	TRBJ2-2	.	TGTGCCAGCAGCTCACAGGGGGCGACCACCGGGGAGCTGTTTTTT	CASSSQGATTGELFF
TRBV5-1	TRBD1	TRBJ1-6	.	TGCGCCAGCAGCCCCCTCGGACAGGGGGAAACCTATAATTCACCCCTCCACTTT	CASSPLGQGETYNSPLHF
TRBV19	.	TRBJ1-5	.	TGTGCCAGTAGTATGGTTCACTTTGGGAGGGGTAGCAATCAGCCCCAGCATTTT	CASSMVHFGRGSNQPQHF
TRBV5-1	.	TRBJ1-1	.	TGCGCCAGCAGCTCACAGGGTAACACTGAAGCTTTCTTT	CASSSQGNTEAFF
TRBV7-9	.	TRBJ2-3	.	TGTGCCAGCAGCCCCAGAGGGGTGACGCAGTATTTT	CASSPRGVTQYF
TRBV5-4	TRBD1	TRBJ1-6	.	TGTGCCAGCAGCGCCCGACCGGGACAGGGCCTACCCCTCCACTTT	CASSARPGQGLPLHF
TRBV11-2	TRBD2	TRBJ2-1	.	TGTGCCAGCAGGGGACTAGCGGGGGGTTGGAATGAGCAGTTCTTC	CASRGLAGGWNEQFF
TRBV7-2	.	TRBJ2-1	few	TGTGCCAGCAGCACTCAGCCTTACAATGAGCAGTTCTTC	CASSTQPYNEQFF
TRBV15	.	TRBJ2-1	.	TGTGCCACCAGCAGAGGGGGGGTGCTGAGGAATGAGCAGTTCTTC	CATSRGGVLRNEQFF
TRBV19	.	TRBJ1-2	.	TGTGCCAGTACCTCCCGGACCGGGTTTAGAGACTATGGCTACACCTTC	CASTSRTGFRDYGYTF
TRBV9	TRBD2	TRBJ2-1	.	TGTGCCAGCAGCTCTAGCGGGGCTTCCTACAATGAGCAGTTCTTC	CASSSSGASYNEQFF
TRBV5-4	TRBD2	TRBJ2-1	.	TGTGCCAGCAGCCTTAAGAGCGGGGAGGTTGAGCAGTTCTTC	CASSLKSGEVEQFF
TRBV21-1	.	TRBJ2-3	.	TGTGCCAGCAGCAAAGGGCTAGCGGGGACCGTAGATACGCAGTATTTT	CASSKGLAGTVDTQYF
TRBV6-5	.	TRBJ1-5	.	TGTGCCAGCAGTTTGGCCTCGAGCAATCAGCCCCAGCATTTT	CASSLASSNQPQHF
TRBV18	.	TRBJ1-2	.	TGTGCCAGCTCACCTGTGAACTATGGCTACACCTTC	CASSPVNYGYTF
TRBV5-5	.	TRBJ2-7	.	TGTGCCAGCAGCCGGGGACTTGGGGACTCCTACGAGCAGTACTTC	CASSRGLGDSYEQYF
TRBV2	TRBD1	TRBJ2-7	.	TGTGCCAGCAGTGAAGGCACCGGGACAGGGGGCTACGAGCAGTACTTC	CASSEGTGTGGYEQYF
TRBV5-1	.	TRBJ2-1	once	TGCGCCAGCAGCTTGGAGGGCCAACCGCAGTTCTTC	CASSLEGQPQFF
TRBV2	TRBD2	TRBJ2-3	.	TGTGCCAGCAGTAAGGGACTAGCGGGAGGAAGCACAGATACGCAGTATTTT	CASSKGLAGGSTDTQYF
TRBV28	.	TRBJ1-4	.	TGTGCCACCGGCCCCTCTTGGAGTGAAAAACTGTTTTTT	CATGPSWSEKLFF
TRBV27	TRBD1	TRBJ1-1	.	TGTGCCAGCAGCTTCAACCCAGGGGGGATCACTGAAGCTTTCTTT	CASSFNPGGITEAFF
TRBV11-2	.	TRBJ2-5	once	TGTGCCAGCAGCCCACAGGAGACCCAGTACTTC	CASSPQETQYF
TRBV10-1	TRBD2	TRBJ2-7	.	TGCGCCAGCAGTGGAATAGGGCCTAGCGGCTACGAGCAGTACTTC	CASSGIGPSGYEQYF
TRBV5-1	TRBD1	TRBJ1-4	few	TGCGCCAGCAGCCCCCGGGACAGGGGCTTTGCAACTAATGAAAAACTGTTTTTT	CASSPRDRGFATNEKLFF
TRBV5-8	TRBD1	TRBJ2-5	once	TGTGCCAGCAGCCTGGGGACAGGGGGCAGGGAGACCCAGTACTTC	CASSLGTGGRETQYF
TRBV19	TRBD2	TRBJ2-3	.	TGTGCCAGTCGACTAGCGGGGGGCCACGCGGGAGATACGCAGTATTTT	CASRLAGGHAGDTQYF
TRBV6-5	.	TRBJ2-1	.	TGTGCCAGCAGTTACTCGGGGGGGCTCTCCTACAATGAGCAGTTCTTC	CASSYSGGLSYNEQFF
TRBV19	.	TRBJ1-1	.	TGTGCCAGTAGTATGGGCAGCACGGACAAAGCTTTCTTT	CASSMGSTDKAFF
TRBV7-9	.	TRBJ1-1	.	TGTGCCGGGAACCGCAAGGGGATGAACACTGAAGCTTTCTTT	CAGNRKGMNTEAFF